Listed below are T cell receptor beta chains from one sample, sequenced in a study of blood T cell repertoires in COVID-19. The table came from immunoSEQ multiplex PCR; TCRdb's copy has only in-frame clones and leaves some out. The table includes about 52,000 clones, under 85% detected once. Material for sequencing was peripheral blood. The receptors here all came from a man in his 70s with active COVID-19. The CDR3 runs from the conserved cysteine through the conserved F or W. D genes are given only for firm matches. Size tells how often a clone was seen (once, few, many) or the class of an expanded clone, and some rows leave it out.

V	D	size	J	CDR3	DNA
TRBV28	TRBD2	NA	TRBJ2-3	CASSPRLAGGDTQYF	TGTGCCAGCAGTCCCCGACTAGCGGGTGGAGATACGCAGTATTTT
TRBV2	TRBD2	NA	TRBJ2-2	CASSESGGAVGGELFF	TGTGCCAGCAGCGAGAGCGGGGGGGCCGTCGGCGGGGAGCTGTTTTTT
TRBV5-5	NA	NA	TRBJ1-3	CASSFLRHEGNTIYF	TGTGCCAGCAGCTTTCTTCGACACGAAGGAAACACCATATATTTT
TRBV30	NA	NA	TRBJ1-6	CAWSVRLNGNSPLHF	TGTGCCTGGAGTGTACGACTCAACGGTAATTCACCCCTCCACTTT
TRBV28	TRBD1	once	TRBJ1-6	CASRIGQGANSPLHF	TGTGCCAGCAGGATCGGACAGGGGGCGAATTCACCCCTCCACTTT
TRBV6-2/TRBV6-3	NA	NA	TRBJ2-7	CASSYPPGQSYEQYF	TGTGCCAGCAGTTATCCGCCGGGACAAAGCTACGAGCAGTACTTC
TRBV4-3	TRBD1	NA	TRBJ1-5	CASSPGTAIQPQHF	TGCGCCAGCAGCCCGGGGACAGCCATCCAGCCCCAGCATTTT
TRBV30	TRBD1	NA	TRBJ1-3	CAWNRGQGNTIYF	TGTGCCTGGAACAGGGGGCAGGGAAACACCATATATTTT
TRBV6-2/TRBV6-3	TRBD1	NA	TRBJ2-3	CASSYPPSRTGRNTDTQYF	TGTGCCAGCAGTTACCCCCCCTCAAGGACAGGCCGTAACACAGATACGCAGTATTTT
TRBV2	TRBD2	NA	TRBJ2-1	CASSEVWGGEQFF	TGTGCCAGCAGTGAGGTGTGGGGGGGTGAGCAGTTCTTC